This is a list of T cell receptor beta chains from one sample in a study of shared clonotypes between healthy human individuals. The table came from immunoSEQ multiplex PCR; TCRdb's copy has only in-frame clones and leaves some out. The table lists about 1.9 million clones, around 93% of them singletons. Sequencing input: naive CD8+ T cells from PBMCs. These receptors were taken from a man between 18 and 29 years old in good health. Some clones in this sample may be carry-over from other donors' samples. The CDR3 runs from the conserved cysteine through the conserved F or W. Fields, in order: J gene, D gene, V gene, clone size, CDR3 DNA, CDR3 protein. D genes are given only for firm matches. Only part of the rows carry a size: once, few, many, or a class if the clone is expanded.

j_gene: TRBJ2-3
d_gene: .
v_gene: TRBV25-1
abundance: .
CDR3nt: TGTGCCAGCAGTGAATCTAGCCTGGAAGATACGCAGTATTTT
CDR3aa: CASSESSLEDTQYF

j_gene: TRBJ2-1
d_gene: .
v_gene: TRBV2
abundance: .
CDR3nt: TGTGCCAGCAGTCCGGACAGAGAGCAGTTCTTC
CDR3aa: CASSPDREQFF

j_gene: TRBJ2-7
d_gene: TRBD1
v_gene: TRBV28
abundance: .
CDR3nt: TGTGCCAGCAGTTGGACAGGGGGCGGGTACGAGCAGTACTTC
CDR3aa: CASSWTGGGYEQYF

j_gene: TRBJ2-7
d_gene: .
v_gene: TRBV6-4
abundance: .
CDR3nt: TGTGCCAGCAGTGACTCGTCGTACTTC
CDR3aa: CASSDSSYF

j_gene: TRBJ2-7
d_gene: TRBD1
v_gene: TRBV5-1
abundance: once
CDR3nt: TGCGCCAGCAGCTTAGGGACAGGGATCTACGAGCAGTACTTC
CDR3aa: CASSLGTGIYEQYF

j_gene: TRBJ2-1
d_gene: .
v_gene: TRBV29-1
abundance: .
CDR3nt: TGCAGCGTTGAAGGTCAGGCGACGCGCTTTCAAAATGAGCAGTTCTTC
CDR3aa: CSVEGQATRFQNEQFF

j_gene: TRBJ1-6
d_gene: .
v_gene: TRBV30
abundance: .
CDR3nt: TGTGCCTGGAAGACAGGCAGGAGTTCCACCCTCCACTTT
CDR3aa: CAWKTGRSSTLHF

j_gene: TRBJ2-7
d_gene: .
v_gene: TRBV28
abundance: .
CDR3nt: TGTGCCAGCAGCCCCCTATCCCCCCTTTTTGAGCAGTACTTC
CDR3aa: CASSPLSPLFEQYF

j_gene: TRBJ2-5
d_gene: .
v_gene: TRBV14
abundance: .
CDR3nt: TGTGCCAGCAGCCCCACCACCGGACAGTACCAAGAGACCCAGTACTTC
CDR3aa: CASSPTTGQYQETQYF

j_gene: TRBJ1-2
d_gene: .
v_gene: TRBV6-5
abundance: .
CDR3nt: TGTGCCAGCAGTTACTCACGCCGGTGGAACTATGGCTACACCTTC
CDR3aa: CASSYSRRWNYGYTF

j_gene: TRBJ2-2
d_gene: .
v_gene: TRBV19
abundance: .
CDR3nt: TGTGCCAGTAGTATAGATATCGGGGGAAACACCGGGGAGCTGTTTTTT
CDR3aa: CASSIDIGGNTGELFF

j_gene: TRBJ2-7
d_gene: TRBD2
v_gene: TRBV27
abundance: once
CDR3nt: TGTGCCAGCAGTTCGAGCGGGGGGCTCTACGAGCAGTACTTC
CDR3aa: CASSSSGGLYEQYF

j_gene: TRBJ1-5
d_gene: .
v_gene: TRBV4-2
abundance: .
CDR3nt: TGTGCCAGCAGCCACCGGGGTTCCAATCAGCCCCAGCATTTT
CDR3aa: CASSHRGSNQPQHF

j_gene: TRBJ2-7
d_gene: TRBD1
v_gene: TRBV5-4
abundance: .
CDR3nt: TGTGCCAGCAGCTTGGGTGCGGGACAGGGTGCCTACGAGCAGTACTTC
CDR3aa: CASSLGAGQGAYEQYF

j_gene: TRBJ2-7
d_gene: .
v_gene: TRBV27
abundance: once
CDR3nt: TGTGCCAGCAGTTTATCGGGCCAGTACTACGAGCAGTACTTC
CDR3aa: CASSLSGQYYEQYF

j_gene: TRBJ2-5
d_gene: .
v_gene: TRBV11-2
abundance: once
CDR3nt: TGTGCCAGCAGCTTACGGATGCTCCAAGAGACCCAGTACTTC
CDR3aa: CASSLRMLQETQYF

j_gene: TRBJ1-1
d_gene: .
v_gene: TRBV6-1
abundance: once
CDR3nt: TGTGCCAGCAGCTCCCGACCACGGATAAACACTGAAGCTTTCTTT
CDR3aa: CASSSRPRINTEAFF

j_gene: TRBJ2-5
d_gene: .
v_gene: TRBV4-1
abundance: .
CDR3nt: TGCGCCAGCAGCCAAGTGTGGTCAGAACAAGAGACCCAGTACTTC
CDR3aa: CASSQVWSEQETQYF

j_gene: TRBJ1-4
d_gene: .
v_gene: TRBV5-1
abundance: .
CDR3nt: TGCGCCAGCAGCAATCGACAGTGGCAGGGTGAAGGAAAACTGTTTTTT
CDR3aa: CASSNRQWQGEGKLFF

j_gene: TRBJ1-2
d_gene: .
v_gene: TRBV7-9
abundance: .
CDR3nt: TGTGCCAGCAGGATAATCGGGTCTGAGGACTATGGCTACACCTTC
CDR3aa: CASRIIGSEDYGYTF

j_gene: TRBJ1-2
d_gene: .
v_gene: TRBV27
abundance: .
CDR3nt: TGTGCCAGCAGTGGGCGTCCCAACTATGGCTACACCTTC
CDR3aa: CASSGRPNYGYTF

j_gene: TRBJ2-3
d_gene: .
v_gene: TRBV27
abundance: .
CDR3nt: TGTGCCAGCAGTCCAAGACAGCCTAGCACAGATACGCAGTATTTT
CDR3aa: CASSPRQPSTDTQYF

j_gene: TRBJ2-3
d_gene: .
v_gene: TRBV11-2
abundance: .
CDR3nt: TGTGCCAGCAGCTTAGTGATCCGGAATACGCAGTATTTT
CDR3aa: CASSLVIRNTQYF

j_gene: TRBJ2-3
d_gene: .
v_gene: TRBV7-9
abundance: .
CDR3nt: TGTGCCAGCAGCTTAGGTAGCCTCGGGACAGATACGCAGTATTTT
CDR3aa: CASSLGSLGTDTQYF

j_gene: TRBJ2-3
d_gene: .
v_gene: TRBV30
abundance: .
CDR3nt: TGTGCCTGGAGTCCCAATACCATTAGCACAGATACGCAGTATTTT
CDR3aa: CAWSPNTISTDTQYF

j_gene: TRBJ2-2
d_gene: .
v_gene: TRBV9
abundance: .
CDR3nt: TGTGCCAGCAGCGTAGATGGGGCTCACACCGGGGAGCTGTTTTTT
CDR3aa: CASSVDGAHTGELFF

j_gene: TRBJ2-2
d_gene: .
v_gene: TRBV6-5
abundance: .
CDR3nt: TGTGCCAGCAGTTACGGGGGGAGGACCGGGGAGCTGTTTTTT
CDR3aa: CASSYGGRTGELFF

j_gene: TRBJ1-6
d_gene: .
v_gene: TRBV15
abundance: .
CDR3nt: TGTGCCACTGCGACCACAGGGCGTAATTCACCCCTCCACTTT
CDR3aa: CATATTGRNSPLHF

j_gene: TRBJ2-7
d_gene: .
v_gene: TRBV29-1
abundance: once
CDR3nt: TGCAGCAGTACGGGTTCCTCCTACGAGCAGTACTTC
CDR3aa: CSSTGSSYEQYF

j_gene: TRBJ2-1
d_gene: TRBD2
v_gene: TRBV7-9
abundance: once
CDR3nt: TGTGCCAGCAGCCCCCCGGGACTACCCGATAACAATGAGCAGTTCTTC
CDR3aa: CASSPPGLPDNNEQFF

j_gene: TRBJ2-1
d_gene: TRBD2
v_gene: TRBV7-9
abundance: .
CDR3nt: TGTGCCAGCAGCTTAGGGCCTCAGCGGGAGTTATGGTACAATGAGCAGTTCTTC
CDR3aa: CASSLGPQRELWYNEQFF

j_gene: TRBJ1-2
d_gene: .
v_gene: TRBV7-9
abundance: few
CDR3nt: TGTGCCAGCACCCTGGGGACGGAGGGCTACACCTTC
CDR3aa: CASTLGTEGYTF

j_gene: TRBJ2-1
d_gene: .
v_gene: TRBV7-9
abundance: .
CDR3nt: TGTGCCAGCAGCTTAGGGGACTCACACACTTGGTTCTTC
CDR3aa: CASSLGDSHTWFF

j_gene: TRBJ2-3
d_gene: .
v_gene: TRBV5-1
abundance: .
CDR3nt: TGCGCCAGCAAACCGGGCCGTTCTAGCACAGATACGCAGTATTTT
CDR3aa: CASKPGRSSTDTQYF

j_gene: TRBJ1-4
d_gene: .
v_gene: TRBV11-2
abundance: .
CDR3nt: TGTGCCAGCAGCTTAGATCGTCGCAGGGCGGCTAATGAAAAACTGTTTTTT
CDR3aa: CASSLDRRRAANEKLFF

j_gene: TRBJ2-7
d_gene: TRBD1
v_gene: TRBV5-6
abundance: .
CDR3nt: TGTGCCAGCAGGTTAGGGGACAGGGGTCACGAGCAGTACTTC
CDR3aa: CASRLGDRGHEQYF

j_gene: TRBJ2-1
d_gene: .
v_gene: TRBV4-1
abundance: .
CDR3nt: TGCGCCAGCAGCCAAGATTGGGGTGGGGATGAGCAGTTCTTC
CDR3aa: CASSQDWGGDEQFF

j_gene: TRBJ1-5
d_gene: .
v_gene: TRBV27
abundance: .
CDR3nt: TGTGCCAGCAGCTTAGGTCGTGGTCAGCCCCAGCATTTT
CDR3aa: CASSLGRGQPQHF

j_gene: TRBJ2-3
d_gene: TRBD2
v_gene: TRBV28
abundance: .
CDR3nt: TGTGCCAGCAGCCCGCCGGCTGCGGGAGGCCCAGCCCCAGATACGCAGTATTTT
CDR3aa: CASSPPAAGGPAPDTQYF

j_gene: TRBJ2-1
d_gene: TRBD1
v_gene: TRBV7-9
abundance: .
CDR3nt: TGTGCCAGCAGCCTGGACAGGGGGCTCTACAATGAGCAGTTCTTC
CDR3aa: CASSLDRGLYNEQFF